The clone carrying this T cell receptor beta chain occurred a few times. Its matching antigen is unknown. Germline CDR1 LNHDA, CDR2 SQIVND (reference sequence). This CDR3 is built from 14 residues. Trimming cost V 3 bases and J 7 bases, with 10 bases left between them. TCR alpha and TCR beta cDNA libraries carrying sample barcodes and UMIs came from 5'RACE with constant-segment primers. Via MiXCR, TCRdb re-called the 5' RACE reads, giving one row per CDR3 protein. The table records under 300,000 distinct CDR3 sequences, over 8.5% of them present only once. This sample stems from a study of T-cell memory formation after mild COVID-19. Study summary: In these data, TCR clusters were largely donor specific.

Study-level findings and limits: Largely, contracting CD4+ clones fell within CM and EM, and contracting CD8+ clones within EMRA.

The chain uses TRBV19 and TRBJ1-6; TRBD1 might be the D (6 bases). The receptor's source is a man in his late teens or twenties who had mild COVID-19 (a few samples of this study predate the infection). Cell type and time point are not known. The sequenced material came from PBMCs or a T cell subset sorted from them (not recorded which). CDR3 coding DNA: TGTGCCAGTAGTATGGGGGGCGAGAATTCACCCCTCCACTTT. Translation: CASSMGGENSPLHF.